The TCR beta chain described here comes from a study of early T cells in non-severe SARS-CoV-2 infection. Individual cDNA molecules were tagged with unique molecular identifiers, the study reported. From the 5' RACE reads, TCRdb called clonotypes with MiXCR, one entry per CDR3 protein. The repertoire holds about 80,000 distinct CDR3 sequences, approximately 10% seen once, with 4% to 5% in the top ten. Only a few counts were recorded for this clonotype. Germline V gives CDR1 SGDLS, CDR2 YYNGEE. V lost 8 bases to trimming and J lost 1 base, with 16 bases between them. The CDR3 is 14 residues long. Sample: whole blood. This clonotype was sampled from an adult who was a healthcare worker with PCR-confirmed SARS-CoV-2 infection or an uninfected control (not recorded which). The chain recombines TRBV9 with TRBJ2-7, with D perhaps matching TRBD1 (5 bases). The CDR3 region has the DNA TGTGCCAGAGGGGCAGGGTTCGTTTCCTACGAGCAGTACTTC. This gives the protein CARGAGFVSYEQYF.